This TCR beta chain was documented in a study of T cells after yellow fever vaccination. On the study more broadly: Fractions of limited cellularity were prepared by means of SMART-Seq v4 Ultra Low Input. Study-wide results and limits: When the response was secondary, it was weaker but reached its peak faster, day 5 versus 15. Post-booster repertoires again held most primary-vaccination clones (about 96% CD4, 75% to 90% CD8). Shared CD4/CD8 clonotypes were a small share, likely from convergent recombination.

This clonotype was recorded at least ten times. Antigen specificity is unknown. This CDR3 spans 16 amino acids. J lost 3 bases, V lost 4 bases, and 10 bases had no gene match. Germline CDR1 and CDR2: SGDLS and YYNGEE. TCRdb re-derived calls from the 5' RACE reads in MiXCR, one entry per CDR3 protein. The sample includes some 110,000 distinct CDR3 sequences, about 6.8% of them seen just once. This receptor was taken from a young man who received the YFV17D yellow fever vaccine. The sample consisted of CD4+ T cells sorted from PBMCs, taken about 41 days after the first yellow fever vaccination. The chain is built from TRBV9 and TRBJ2-1; TRBD2 matches at 7 bases. CDR3 in amino acids: CASSPSGVAGYNEQFF. The CDR3 bases are TGTGCCAGCAGCCCCTCCGGGGTAGCGGGCTACAATGAGCAGTTCTTC.